Sequencing of this T cell receptor (beta chain) was carried out in a study of response to subunit inactivated influenza vaccine. MiXCR, run by TCRdb on the RT-PCR reads, gives a single entry per CDR3 protein. The table has 500,000 or so distinct CDR3 sequences, about 17% seen once; the top ten hold 3%. This CDR3 has 17 residues. Germline V gives CDR1 SGHDT, CDR2 YYEEEE. J was trimmed by 0 bases and V by 1 base; bases with no gene match: 5. This clonotype showed up just a few times. The chain has TRBV5-6 and TRBJ2-1; 9 bases match TRBD2. The sequencing used CD4+ T cells sorted from PBMCs, collected about 24 months after vaccination. This sequence originates from a man between 45 and 75 years old who received an inactivated influenza vaccine. This CDR3 reads CASSLRVSGSSYNEQFF. The CDR3 region has the DNA TGTGCCAGCAGCTTGCGGGTTAGCGGGAGCTCCTACAATGAGCAGTTCTTC.